These 10 T cell receptor beta chains came from one sample sequenced in a study of T cells in localized non-small cell lung cancer. Clones were sequenced by immunoSEQ multiplex PCR, and TCRdb holds only the in-frame ones, with some missing. The data contain more than 70,000 clones, around four fifths of them seen just once; the ten biggest clones take up approximately 2.8%. The source material was peripheral blood, sampled before any cancer treatment. Source of these receptors: a man aged 35 to 69 with stage I lung adenocarcinoma.

The J gene is TRBJ2-3, the V gene TRBV5-1; 7 nucleotides match TRBD2. The CDR3 is 15 residues long. The junction had 11 bases not matched to a gene; V was cut back by 5 bases and J by 5 bases. Germline lookup yields CDR1 SGHRS and CDR2 YFSETQ. CDR3 in amino acids: CASRRGTLQGDTQYF. As DNA, the CDR3 is TGCGCCAGCAGGCGGGGGACCCTCCAAGGAGATACGCAGTATTTT.

The rearrangement links TRBV28 to TRBJ2-7; 7 bases line up with TRBD1. Germline V gene sequence: CDR1 MDHEN, CDR2 SYDVKM. This CDR3 is 14 amino acids long. J lost 2 bases, V lost 10 bases, and 11 bases had no gene match. This CDR3 reads CATEGQRLPYEQYF. CDR3 DNA sequence: TGTGCCACTGAGGGACAGCGCCTACCCTACGAGCAGTACTTC. Variable domain in full (rest from reference TRBV28 and TRBJ2-7): DVKVTQSSRYLVKRTGEKVFLECVQDMDHENMFWYRQDPGLGLRLIYFSYDVKMKEKGDIPEGYSVSREKKERFSLILESASTNQTSMYLCATEGQRLPYEQYFGPGTRLTVT.

The gene calls are TRBV6-5 and TRBJ2-2, with a tentative D call TRBD1 (5 bases). From germline, CDR1 is MNHEY and CDR2 SVGAGI. Trimming removed 5 bases from V and 4 bases from J, with 14 bases in between. CDR3 length: 15 residues. Here the CDR3 DNA reads TGTGCCAGCAGTCCCGACAGATCTTCCACCGGGGAGCTGTTTTTT. It encodes CASSPDRSSTGELFF.

The chain carries TRBV15 and TRBJ2-7; D unresolved. The CDR3 runs 14 residues. The V end lost 0 bases, the J end lost 0 bases, and 6 bases lay between the germline ends. Germline CDR1 and CDR2: LNHNV and YYDKDF (reference sequence). CDR3 amino acids: CATSRDRRSYEQYF. The CDR3 coding sequence is TGTGCCACCAGCAGAGATCGGCGCTCCTACGAGCAGTACTTC. Looking up the rest from reference TRBV15 and TRBJ2-7 gives the full variable domain: DAMVIQNPRYQVTQFGKPVTLSCSQTLNHNVMYWYQQKSSQAPKLLFHYYDKDFNNEADTPDNFQSRRPNTSFCFLDIRSPGLGDTAMYLCATSRDRRSYEQYFGPGTRLTVT.

The chain is built from TRBV7-9 and TRBJ2-7; D not resolved. Between the trimmed V and J ends, which lost 3 bases and 8 bases, there was a span of 14 bases. The CDR3 totals 13 residues. Germline V gene data show CDR1 as SEHNR and CDR2 as FQNEAQ (reference sequence). DNA of the CDR3: TGTGCCAGCAGCTTTGTACCCCCTTTTCAGCAGTACTTC. Translated, it gives CASSFVPPFQQYF.

The genes are TRBV18 and TRBJ1-1; D ambiguous. The CDR3 length is 13 residues. Germline CDR1 reads KGHSH; CDR2 reads LQKENI. The V end lost 0 bases, the J end lost 6 bases, and 8 bases lay between the germline ends. The chain's CDR3 is CASSPPSSAEAFF. The CDR3, as DNA: TGTGCCAGCTCACCACCGTCTAGCGCTGAAGCTTTCTTT.

The chain uses TRBV11-2 and TRBJ2-6, with D possibly TRBD2 on 5 matching bases. Trimming took off 3 bases at V and 4 bases at J, with 10 bases between the two ends. The V gene's germline CDR1 is SGHAT and CDR2 FQNNGV. The CDR3 is 15 residues long. CDR3 region: CASSFTSSGANVLTF. The CDR3 region has the DNA TGTGCCAGCAGCTTTACTAGTTCGGGGGCCAACGTCCTGACTTTC.

In this sample, this clone turned up once. The V and J genes are TRBV5-4 and TRBJ1-5; TRBD1 matches 11 bases. CDR1 and CDR2 (germline): SGHNT, YYREEE (reference sequence). The J segment lost 7 bases and the V segment lost 0 bases, leaving 3 bases of the junction unmatched. The CDR3 sequence is 15 residues long. In nucleotides, the CDR3 is TGTGCCAGCAGCTTGGAGGGGACAGGGGGACAGCCCCAGCATTTT. It specifies CASSLEGTGGQPQHF.

J is TRBJ1-5 and V is TRBV7-9, with 7 bases lining up with TRBD1. In germline, CDR1 is SEHNR, CDR2 FQNEAQ (reference sequence). The CDR3 runs 16 residues. J gave up 4 bases and V 1 base, and 7 bases lay outside the gene matches. The CDR3 DNA follows: TGTGCCAGCAGCTTAGTCACAGGGGTGAGGAATCAGCCCCAGCATTTT. It encodes CASSLVTGVRNQPQHF. Looking up the rest from reference TRBV7-9 and TRBJ1-5 gives the full variable domain: DTGVSQNPRHKITKRGQNVTFRCDPISEHNRLYWYRQTLGQGPEFLTYFQNEAQLEKSRLLSDRFSAERPKGSFSTLEIQRTEQGDSAMYLCASSLVTGVRNQPQHFGDGTRLSIL.

This rearrangement joins TRBV15 to TRBJ2-1; D is ambiguous. V was cut by 0 bases and J by 4 bases, with 16 bases left in between. Looked up from germline, CDR1 is LNHNV and CDR2 is YYDKDF (reference sequence). The CDR3 has 17 amino acids. This chain's CDR3 is CATSREIFDPTYNEQFF. The DNA for the CDR3 is TGTGCCACCAGCAGAGAAATTTTTGACCCTACATACAATGAGCAGTTCTTC.